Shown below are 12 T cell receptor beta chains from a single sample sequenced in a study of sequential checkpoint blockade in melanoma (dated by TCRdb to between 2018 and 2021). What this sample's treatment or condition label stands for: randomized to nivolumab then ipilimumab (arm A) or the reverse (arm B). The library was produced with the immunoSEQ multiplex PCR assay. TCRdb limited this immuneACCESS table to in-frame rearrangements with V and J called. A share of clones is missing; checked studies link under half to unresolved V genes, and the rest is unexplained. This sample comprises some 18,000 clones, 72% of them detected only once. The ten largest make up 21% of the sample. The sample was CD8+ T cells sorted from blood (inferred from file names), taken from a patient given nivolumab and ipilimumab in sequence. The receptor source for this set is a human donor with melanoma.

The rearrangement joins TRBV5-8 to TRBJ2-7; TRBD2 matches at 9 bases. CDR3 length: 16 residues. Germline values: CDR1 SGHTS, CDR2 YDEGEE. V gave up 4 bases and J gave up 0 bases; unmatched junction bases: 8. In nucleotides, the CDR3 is TGTGCCAGCAGCCAAGAACTAGCGGGCCGCTCCTACGAGCAGTACTTC. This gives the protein CASSQELAGRSYEQYF.

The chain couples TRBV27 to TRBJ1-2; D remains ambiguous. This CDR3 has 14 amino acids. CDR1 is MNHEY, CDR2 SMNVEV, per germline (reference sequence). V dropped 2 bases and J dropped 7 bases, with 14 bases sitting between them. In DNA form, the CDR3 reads TGTGCCAGCAGTTTAAATTGGGAGAAGAGTGGCTACACCTTC. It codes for CASSLNWEKSGYTF.

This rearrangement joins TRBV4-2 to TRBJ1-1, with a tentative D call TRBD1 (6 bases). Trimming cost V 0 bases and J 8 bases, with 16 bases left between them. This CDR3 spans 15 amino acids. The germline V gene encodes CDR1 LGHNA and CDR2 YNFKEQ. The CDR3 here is CASSQDEWTAQEAFF. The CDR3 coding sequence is TGTGCCAGCAGCCAAGATGAATGGACAGCCCAAGAAGCTTTCTTT.

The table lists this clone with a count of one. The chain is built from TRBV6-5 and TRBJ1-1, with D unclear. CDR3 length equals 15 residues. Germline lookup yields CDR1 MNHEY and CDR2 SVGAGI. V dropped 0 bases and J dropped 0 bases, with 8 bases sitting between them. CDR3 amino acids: CASSYSRQLNTEAFF. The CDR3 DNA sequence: TGTGCCAGCAGTTACTCGAGGCAGTTGAACACTGAAGCTTTCTTT.

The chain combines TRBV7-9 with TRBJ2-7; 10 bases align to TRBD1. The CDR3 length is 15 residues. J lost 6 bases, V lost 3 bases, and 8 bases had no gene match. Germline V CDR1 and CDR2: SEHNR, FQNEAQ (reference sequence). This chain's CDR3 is CASSFPGQGMFEQYF. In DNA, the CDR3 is TGTGCCAGCAGCTTCCCGGGACAGGGGATGTTCGAGCAGTACTTC.

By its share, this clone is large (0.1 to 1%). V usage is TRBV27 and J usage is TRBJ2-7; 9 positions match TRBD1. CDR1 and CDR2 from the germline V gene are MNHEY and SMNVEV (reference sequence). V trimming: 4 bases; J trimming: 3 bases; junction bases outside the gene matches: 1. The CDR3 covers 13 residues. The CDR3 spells CASSWGQGYEQYF. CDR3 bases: TGTGCCAGCAGTTGGGGACAGGGCTACGAGCAGTACTTC.

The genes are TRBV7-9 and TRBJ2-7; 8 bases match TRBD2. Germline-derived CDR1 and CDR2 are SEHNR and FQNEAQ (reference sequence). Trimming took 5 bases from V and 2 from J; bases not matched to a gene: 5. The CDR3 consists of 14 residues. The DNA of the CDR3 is TGTGCCAGCAGCGGGCCCGGGGGGGCCTACGAGCAGTACTTC. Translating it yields CASSGPGGAYEQYF.

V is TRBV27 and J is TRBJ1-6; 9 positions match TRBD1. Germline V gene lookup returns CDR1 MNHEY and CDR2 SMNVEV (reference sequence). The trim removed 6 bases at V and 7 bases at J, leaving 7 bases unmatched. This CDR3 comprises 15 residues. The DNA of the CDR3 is TGTGCCAGCAGCGGGACAGGGCTACCGAATTCACCCCTCCACTTT. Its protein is CASSGTGLPNSPLHF.

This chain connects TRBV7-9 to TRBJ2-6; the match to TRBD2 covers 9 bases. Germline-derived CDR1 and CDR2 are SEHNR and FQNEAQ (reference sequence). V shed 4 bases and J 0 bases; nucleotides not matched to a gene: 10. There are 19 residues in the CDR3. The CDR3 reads CASSSPVAGENSGANVLTF. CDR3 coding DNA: TGTGCCAGCAGCTCACCCGTAGCGGGGGAAAACTCTGGGGCCAACGTCCTGACTTTC. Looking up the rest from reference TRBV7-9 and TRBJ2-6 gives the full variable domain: DTGVSQNPRHKITKRGQNVTFRCDPISEHNRLYWYRQTLGQGPEFLTYFQNEAQLEKSRLLSDRFSAERPKGSFSTLEIQRTEQGDSAMYLCASSSPVAGENSGANVLTFGAGSRLTVL.

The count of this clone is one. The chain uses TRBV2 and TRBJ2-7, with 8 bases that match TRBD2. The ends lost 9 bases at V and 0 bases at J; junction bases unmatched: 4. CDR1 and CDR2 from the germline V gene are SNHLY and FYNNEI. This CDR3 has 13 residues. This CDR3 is CASSGMDSYEQYF. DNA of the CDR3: TGTGCCAGTAGCGGGATGGACTCCTACGAGCAGTACTTC.

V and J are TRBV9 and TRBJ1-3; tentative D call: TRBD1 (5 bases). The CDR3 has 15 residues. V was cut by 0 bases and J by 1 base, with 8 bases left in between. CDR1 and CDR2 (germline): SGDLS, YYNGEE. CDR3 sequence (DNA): TGTGCCAGCAGCGTAGGCCACAGGTCTGGAAACACCATATATTTT. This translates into CASSVGHRSGNTIYF. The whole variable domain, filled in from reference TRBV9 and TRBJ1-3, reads DSGVTQTPKHLITATGQRVTLRCSPRSGDLSVYWYQQSLDQGLQFLIQYYNGEERAKGNILERFSAQQFPDLHSELNLSSLELGDSALYFCASSVGHRSGNTIYFGEGSWLTVV.

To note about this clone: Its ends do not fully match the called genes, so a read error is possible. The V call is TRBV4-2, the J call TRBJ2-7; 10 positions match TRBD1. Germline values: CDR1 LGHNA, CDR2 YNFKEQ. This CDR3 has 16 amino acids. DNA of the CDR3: TGTGCCAGCAGCCCCGACCCGGGACAGGGGAGAAACGAGCAGTGCTTC. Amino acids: CASSPDPGQGRNEQCF.